One sample yielded the 30 T cell receptor beta chains listed below, sequenced in a study of CD8 T cells in Susac syndrome. RNA totalling roughly 0.45 to 1 ug underwent reverse transcription with random hexamers. MiXCR was run by TCRdb on the immunoSEQ multiplex PCR reads, yielding one entry per CDR3 protein. The sample lists about 120,000 distinct CDR3 sequences; roughly 91% were seen once. Sequenced: CD4+ T cells from PBMCs. Receptor source: a human donor in good health.

J is TRBJ1-2 and V is TRBV29-1, with D unresolved. The CDR3 extends over 11 amino acids. Trimming took 5 bases from V and 7 from J, leaving 11 bases between them. Germline CDR1 reads SQVTM; CDR2 reads ANQGSEA. The chain's CDR3 is CSVRTGAGYTF. The CDR3 nucleotides read TGCAGCGTTCGGACTGGCGCTGGCTACACCTTC.

The chain employs TRBV7-3 and TRBJ2-6; 7 positions agree with TRBD2. The V gene end was trimmed by 5 bases and the J gene end by 4 bases; junction bases not matched to a gene: 2. Germline V gene lookup returns CDR1 SGHTA and CDR2 FQGTGA. The CDR3 is made up of 14 amino acids. The CDR3 DNA reads as TGTGCCAGCAGCCCGGGAGGCGGGGCCAACGTCCTGACTTTC. It yields the protein CASSPGGGANVLTF.

The V gene is TRBV7-8, the J gene TRBJ1-6, with no clear D. Looked up from germline, CDR1 is SGHVS and CDR2 is FQNEAQ. Between the trimmed V and J ends, which lost 1 base and 8 bases, there was a span of 15 bases. CDR3 length: 16 residues. The CDR3 protein is CASSLEGGSLYSPLHF. The CDR3 region has the DNA TGTGCCAGCAGCTTAGAAGGAGGGAGTCTCTATTCACCCCTCCACTTT.

V usage is TRBV6-2 or TRBV6-3 and J usage is TRBJ2-2; 8 bases fit TRBD1. V shed 7 bases and J 5 bases; nucleotides not matched to a gene: 9. This CDR3 has 15 amino acids. Germline V lookup: CDR1 MNHEY, CDR2 SVGEGT. CDR3 sequence (DNA): TGTGCCAGCACAAGACTCAGGGGGCAAACCGGGGAGCTGTTTTTT. This gives the protein CASTRLRGQTGELFF.

The J gene is TRBJ1-1, the V gene TRBV7-9; possible D gene TRBD1, 5 bases. The CDR3 has 16 residues. V shed 5 bases and J shed 3 bases, with 19 bases lying between them. Germline V gives CDR1 SEHNR, CDR2 FQNEAQ (reference sequence). The CDR3 spells CASSLGFGGKDTEAFF. Written as DNA, the CDR3 is TGTGCCAGCAGCCTAGGATTTGGGGGTAAGGACACTGAAGCTTTCTTT.

This chain links TRBV19 with TRBJ2-1; no definite D call. Between the trimmed V and J ends, which lost 3 bases and 6 bases, there was a span of 6 bases. This CDR3 comprises 12 residues. Germline V gene lookup returns CDR1 LNHDA and CDR2 SQIVND (reference sequence). As DNA, the CDR3 is TGTGCCAGTAGTATTCCAGGCAATGAGCAGTTCTTC. Translated: CASSIPGNEQFF.

The chain uses TRBV29-1 and TRBJ2-2; D might be TRBD1 or TRBD2, each matching 5 bases. CDR1 is SQVTM, CDR2 ANQGSEA, per germline. V lost 4 bases and J 4 bases, leaving 19 bases between the germline ends. The CDR3 is made up of 16 amino acids. The CDR3 DNA sequence: TGCAGCGTTGCACCGGGGCCAGCAACCTCCACCGGGGAGCTGTTTTTT. It encodes CSVAPGPATSTGELFF.

The gene calls are TRBV7-8 and TRBJ2-5; 9 bases line up with TRBD2. The ends lost 1 base at V and 1 base at J; junction bases unmatched: 7. The CDR3 covers 17 residues. The germline gives CDR1 SGHVS, CDR2 FQNEAQ. The CDR3 is CASSLVSSGRLQETQYF. As DNA, the CDR3 is TGTGCCAGCAGCTTAGTTTCCAGCGGGAGGCTCCAAGAGACCCAGTACTTC.

V and J are TRBV5-6 and TRBJ2-2, with a possible D match to TRBD2 (6 bases). The CDR3 consists of 13 residues. Looked up from germline, CDR1 is SGHDT and CDR2 is YYEEEE. Trimming left V 4 bases short and J 7 bases short, with 11 bases between. The CDR3 loop reads CASSPTGVGELFF. The CDR3 DNA is TGTGCCAGCAGCCCGACGGGGGTCGGGGAGCTGTTTTTT. Full variable domain (missing parts from reference TRBV5-6 and TRBJ2-2): DAGVTQSPTHLIKTRGQQVTLRCSPKSGHDTVSWYQQALGQGPQFIFQYYEEEERQRGNFPDRFSGHQFPNYSSELNVNALLLGDSALYLCASSPTGVGELFFGEGSRLTVL.

The chain links TRBV6-5 to TRBJ2-4; tentatively, D is TRBD1 or TRBD2 (5 bases each). Trimming stripped 0 bases from V and 5 bases from J, with 11 bases between. The CDR3 contains 15 residues. Germline V gene data show CDR1 as MNHEY and CDR2 as SVGAGI. The CDR3 is CASSYSGTAQNIQYF. CDR3 sequence (DNA): TGTGCCAGCAGTTACTCCGGGACGGCACAAAACATTCAGTACTTC.

The chain recombines TRBV4-2 with TRBJ1-2, with TRBD1 as a possible D gene (5 bases). Trimming pared 1 base from V and 0 bases from J, leaving 9 bases between. Germline values: CDR1 LGHNA, CDR2 YNFKEQ. This CDR3 comprises 15 residues. The CDR3 is CASSQGGVPNYGYTF. The CDR3 DNA reads as TGTGCCAGCAGCCAAGGGGGGGTACCTAACTATGGCTACACCTTC.

The genes are TRBV5-4 and TRBJ2-2, with a tentative D call TRBD2 (6 bases). CDR3 length: 14 residues. Per germline, CDR1 SGHNT and CDR2 YYREEE (reference sequence). Trimming cost V 4 bases and J 3 bases, with 10 bases left between them. The DNA of the CDR3 is TGTGCCAGCAGCCCATCTAGCGACACCGGGGAGCTGTTTTTT. This encodes CASSPSSDTGELFF.

The CDR3: CSVEGGQGWTEAFF. The CDR3 DNA reads TGCAGCGTTGAAGGGGGACAGGGGTGGACTGAAGCTTTCTTT. The chain recombines TRBV29-1 with TRBJ1-1; 10 positions match TRBD1. Trimming took 1 base from V and 5 from J; bases not matched to a gene: 4. CDR1 SQVTM and CDR2 ANQGSEA come from the germline V gene. This CDR3 comprises 14 residues.

The chain has TRBV5-1 and TRBJ1-1, with no clear D. The V and J ends lost 4 bases and 0 bases respectively, with 13 bases between them. The CDR3 consists of 15 residues. Germline V gene sequence: CDR1 SGHRS, CDR2 YFSETQ. The DNA of the CDR3 is TGCGCCAGCAGCCTTCAGGCAGGCTTGAACACTGAAGCTTTCTTT. Its protein product is CASSLQAGLNTEAFF.

This chain joins TRBV29-1 and TRBJ1-1; D unresolved. The CDR3 covers 11 residues. Germline CDR1 and CDR2: SQVTM and ANQGSEA. Deletions cut 3 bases from V and 13 bases from J, with 15 bases between. CDR3 sequence (DNA): TGCAGCGTTGACAGAAGCCAACAAAGTTTCTTT. Translating it yields CSVDRSQQSFF.

The rearrangement joins TRBV5-6 to TRBJ2-4, with D maybe TRBD1 (5 bases). Trimming removed 6 bases at V and 8 bases at J, with 18 bases between. CDR3 length: 14 amino acids. The germline CDR1 and CDR2 sequences are SGHDT and YYEEEE. CDR3 sequence: CASTLGPSRDIQYF. As DNA, the CDR3 is TGTGCCAGCACTCTGGGTCCCAGCAGGGACATTCAGTACTTC.

The J gene is TRBJ2-1, the V gene TRBV3-1, with 12 nucleotides matching TRBD2. Germline values: CDR1 LGHDT, CDR2 YNNKEL (reference sequence). Germline trimming cut 3 bases from V and 5 bases from J; bases unmatched to any gene: 11. The CDR3 sequence is 18 residues long. In DNA form, the CDR3 reads TGTGCCAGCAGCCAGGGCACTAGCGGGAGGTGGATCAACAATGAGCAGTTCTTC. Protein sequence: CASSQGTSGRWINNEQFF.

The V call is TRBV29-1, the J call TRBJ1-2; 9 bases agree with TRBD1. From germline, CDR1 is SQVTM and CDR2 ANQGSEA. There are 16 residues in the CDR3. J was trimmed by 8 bases and V by 4 bases; bases with no gene match: 17. The CDR3 DNA sequence: TGCAGCGTTGCAGGTCCTAGCCAGGGACAGGGTTGGGGCTACACCTTC. Translated: CSVAGPSQGQGWGYTF.

This chain uses TRBV3-1 with TRBJ2-7, with D hard to call. Germline V CDR1 and CDR2: LGHDT, YNNKEL (reference sequence). This CDR3 is built from 12 residues. V lost 1 base and J lost 6, with 7 bases in between. The CDR3 DNA follows: TGTGCCAGCAGCCAAGGAACTGGCGAGCAGTACTTC. Translation gives CASSQGTGEQYF.

V is TRBV3-1 and J is TRBJ1-1; possibly TRBD1 for D (5 bases). V was clipped by 1 base and J by 4 bases, with 10 bases between them. The CDR3 is 14 residues long. Germline CDR1 and CDR2: LGHDT and YNNKEL (reference sequence). The CDR3 spells CASSQGGTTTEAFF. As DNA, the CDR3 is TGTGCCAGCAGCCAAGGAGGGACTACCACTGAAGCTTTCTTT.

The CDR3 DNA sequence: TGTGCCAGCGGATTACAGGGTTCGGGAAACACCATATATTTT. It is translated as CASGLQGSGNTIYF. This chain joins TRBV11-2 and TRBJ1-3; weak D call: TRBD1 (6 bases). The V and J ends lost 8 bases and 4 bases respectively, with 15 bases between them. Germline V gives CDR1 SGHAT, CDR2 FQNNGV. CDR3 length equals 14 residues.

This clonotype was seen a single time. V and J are TRBV19 and TRBJ2-1; maybe TRBD1 (6 bases). The CDR3 spans 14 residues. CDR1 is LNHDA, CDR2 SQIVND, per germline (reference sequence). Trimming removed 7 bases at V and 0 bases at J, with 10 bases between. In DNA, the CDR3 is TGTGCCAGTAAGGGGGACCCCTCCTACAATGAGCAGTTCTTC. The encoded protein is CASKGDPSYNEQFF.

The chain links TRBV6-1 to TRBJ2-3; 8 positions agree with TRBD2. The CDR3 totals 16 residues. The germline V gene has CDR1 MNHNS and CDR2 SASEGT. Losses at the gene ends were 7 bases for V and 5 bases for J; bases not matched to a gene: 14. CDR3 sequence reads: CASTPGGGRSRDTQYF. In nucleotides, the CDR3 is TGTGCCAGCACCCCCGGGGGGGGTAGATCACGAGATACGCAGTATTTT.

The genes are TRBV5-1 and TRBJ1-2; D is unclear. This CDR3 has 14 residues. CDR1 SGHRS and CDR2 YFSETQ come from the germline V gene. The V end was cut by 2 bases, the J end by 1 base, with 9 bases between. CDR3 nucleotide sequence: TGCGCCAGCAGCTTAACCACAGATAACTATGGCTACACCTTC. Translating it yields CASSLTTDNYGYTF.

The gene calls are TRBV4-3 and TRBJ1-1, with TRBD1 matching over 8 bases. The CDR3 runs to 15 residues. V lost 3 bases and J lost 6; bases outside the gene matches: 9. Germline V gene sequence: CDR1 LGHNA, CDR2 YSLEER. The CDR3 sequence: CASSHSRTGPPEAFF. CDR3 bases: TGCGCCAGCAGCCATAGCAGGACAGGGCCCCCTGAAGCTTTCTTT.

The gene calls are TRBV5-1 and TRBJ2-7; maybe TRBD1 (8 bases). The length of the CDR3 is 17 residues. CDR1 and CDR2 (germline): SGHRS, YFSETQ. The V gene lost 4 bases and the J gene lost 6 bases, with 26 bases spanning the gap. The CDR3 sequence: CASSLGLATGEGREQYF. The CDR3, as DNA: TGCGCCAGCAGCCTGGGCTTGGCGACAGGGGAGGGTCGCGAGCAGTACTTC.

This chain links TRBV6-2 or TRBV6-3 with TRBJ2-7; 7 bases match TRBD1. The CDR3 is made up of 17 amino acids. The V gene end was trimmed by 8 bases and the J gene end by 4 bases; junction bases not matched to a gene: 20. Germline CDR1 MNHEY, CDR2 SVGEGT. Here the CDR3 reads CASERRLTGPRLYEQYF. The DNA of the CDR3 is TGTGCCAGCGAGAGACGTTTGACAGGGCCCCGGCTTTACGAGCAGTACTTC.

The rearrangement joins TRBV27 to TRBJ2-7; 9 positions match TRBD1. From germline, CDR1 is MNHEY and CDR2 SMNVEV (reference sequence). This CDR3 has 16 amino acids. V lost 0 bases, J lost 5 bases, and 8 bases stayed unmatched. The DNA of the CDR3 is TGTGCCAGCAGTTTATCTCCGGGACAGGGTCCCCACGAGCAGTACTTC. Translation gives CASSLSPGQGPHEQYF.

This clonotype was observed a single time. V is TRBV25-1 and J is TRBJ1-2; TRBD1 is a possible D gene (5 bases). V lost 6 bases and J 5 bases, leaving 22 bases between the germline ends. CDR3 size: 16 residues. Germline V gene data show CDR1 as MGHDK and CDR2 as SYGVNS. The CDR3 sequence is CASSPGTALPGYGYTF. The CDR3 DNA follows: TGTGCCAGCAGCCCCGGGACGGCTCTACCAGGGTATGGCTACACCTTC.

The chain links TRBV19 to TRBJ2-7; 9 bases agree with TRBD1. This CDR3 region has 15 residues. J lost 6 bases, V lost 0 bases, and 6 bases had no gene match. Germline V gene data show CDR1 as LNHDA and CDR2 as SQIVND (reference sequence). The CDR3 DNA follows: TGTGCCAGTAGTATAGATCGCCGGGACAGGGCCGAGCAGTACTTC. Encoded protein: CASSIDRRDRAEQYF.